The 7 T cell receptor beta chains reported below all come from one sample, sequenced in a study of immune aging and cytomegalovirus after organ transplant. Their antigens remain unidentified. Libraries came from microwell single-cell capture using BD Rhapsody targeted mRNA and AbSeq reagents. One entry per CDR3 protein, called by TCRdb with MiXCR from the single-cell sequencing reads. The sample lists approximately 22,000 distinct CDR3 sequences, 35% to 40% occurring once. Time point described: five sample-tagged time points from pre-transplant (day -1) to day 368 post-transplant, pooled. Source: CMV peptide-activated CD4+ and CD8+ T cells sorted from blood, taken at five time points, pooled. The subset denotes: sorted CD8+CD137+ and CD4+CD154+ T cells after about 12 h CMV IE-1 peptide stimulation. The receptor set was obtained from a female donor who had a heart transplant and CMV viremia.

This clonotype is termed medium-sized. The chain joins TRBV7-6 to TRBJ2-7; 7 nucleotides agree with TRBD2. The CDR3 runs to 14 residues. The V and J ends lost 3 bases and 2 bases, in that order; junction bases with no gene match: 4. CDR1 is SGHVS, CDR2 FNYEAQ, per germline. The CDR3 spells CASSFEAGAYEQYF. DNA of the CDR3: TGTGCCAGCAGCTTTGAGGCGGGAGCCTACGAGCAGTACTTC. Complete variable domain (other parts from reference TRBV7-6 and TRBJ2-7): GAGVSQSPRYKVTKRGQDVALRCDPISGHVSLYWYRQALGQGPEFLTYFNYEAQQDKSGLPNDRFSAERPEGSISTLTIQRTEQRDSAMYRCASSFEAGAYEQYFGPGTRLTVT.

V is TRBV10-3 and J is TRBJ2-7; TRBD2 agrees at 10 bases. Germline CDR1 ENHRY, CDR2 SYGVKD. This CDR3 region has 14 residues. The V and J ends lost 0 bases and 4 bases, in that order; junction bases with no gene match: 0. As DNA, the CDR3 is TGTGCCATCAGTGAGTCGACTAGCGGGTACGAGCAGTACTTC. This gives the protein CAISESTSGYEQYF.

This clonotype has just a few counts. The chain has TRBV5-6 and TRBJ2-1; TRBD2 matches at 9 bases. From germline, CDR1 is SGHDT and CDR2 YYEEEE. With V trimmed by 2 bases and J by 5 bases, 8 bases remained unmatched. The CDR3 covers 16 residues. The CDR3 region is CASSFPLAGSHNEQFF. In DNA form, the CDR3 reads TGTGCCAGCAGCTTTCCTCTAGCGGGGAGCCACAATGAGCAGTTCTTC.

J is TRBJ2-2 and V is TRBV5-1; D ambiguous. V was clipped by 4 bases and J by 2 bases, with 12 bases between them. Per the germline V gene, CDR1 is SGHRS and CDR2 is YFSETQ. CDR3 size: 15 residues. Here the CDR3 reads CASSPGGSNTGELFF. CDR3 DNA: TGCGCCAGCAGCCCGGGTGGGTCCAACACCGGGGAGCTGTTTTTT.

The chain uses TRBV27 and TRBJ2-3; 9 positions match TRBD1. Germline V gives CDR1 MNHEY, CDR2 SMNVEV (reference sequence). V was pared by 5 bases and J by 0 bases, with 9 bases of the junction left unmatched. CDR3 size: 17 residues. CDR3 coding DNA: TGTGCCAGCAGTCCTACTCCCGGACAGGGGAGCACAGATACGCAGTATTTT. Encoded protein: CASSPTPGQGSTDTQYF.

The table lists this clonotype with a few counts. The V gene is TRBV7-2, the J gene TRBJ1-1, with D unresolved. Germline values: CDR1 SGHTA, CDR2 FQGNSA. Trimming cost V 5 bases and J 1 base, with 8 bases left between them. The CDR3 covers 13 residues. The CDR3 region is CASSQQANTEAFF. The DNA for the CDR3 is TGTGCCAGCAGCCAGCAGGCGAACACTGAAGCTTTCTTT.

This clonotype has more than one count but fewer than ten. The chain joins TRBV9 to TRBJ2-1, with TRBD1 matching over 7 bases. The V and J ends lost 2 bases and 7 bases, in that order; junction bases with no gene match: 15. Germline V gene data show CDR1 as SGDLS and CDR2 as YYNGEE. The CDR3 sequence is 17 residues long. CDR3 loop: CASSVRSVRGLRNEQFF. DNA for the CDR3: TGTGCCAGCAGCGTGAGGAGTGTTAGGGGGCTACGTAATGAGCAGTTCTTC.